A selection of T cell receptor beta chains follows, all from one sample in a study of OX40 agonist ivuxolimab in advanced cancers. Sequencing used immunoSEQ multiplex PCR; TCRdb keeps in-frame clones, though not all of them. Among about 91,000 clones, about 83% were seen once, and the ten largest hold approximately 0.54%. The sequences come from CD4+ or CD8+ T cells sorted from blood, collected in a trial of the OX40 agonist ivuxolimab. These receptors were taken from an adult with an advanced solid tumor such as melanoma, head and neck, liver or kidney cancer. Each CDR3 is given with its conserved first and last residue. D genes are given only for firm matches. Size values are once, few and many counts, or a class for expanded clones, and some rows have none.

TRBJ2-7	TRBV14	TRBD1	NA	CASSLGQGFHEQYF
TRBJ1-5	TRBV7-9	NA	NA	CASSSRPGQPQHF
TRBJ1-5	TRBV19	NA	NA	CASSIVGRGNQPQHF
TRBJ2-2	TRBV6-5	NA	NA	CASSPDRNTGELFF
TRBJ2-7	TRBV6-6	NA	few	CASSYLAGREQYF
TRBJ1-3	TRBV4-1	NA	once	CASSHLQQGVGNTIYF
TRBJ2-7	TRBV9	NA	NA	CASSVGWGPYEQYF
TRBJ1-1	TRBV19	NA	few	CATRPGWDTEAFF
TRBJ1-3	TRBV19	NA	medium-sized	CASDRGNFAGNTIYF
TRBJ2-3	TRBV7-3	NA	NA	CASSGGTDTQYF
TRBJ2-2	TRBV6-6	NA	NA	CASSGFDRPNTGELFF
TRBJ2-3	TRBV9	NA	NA	CASSPPRGTQYF
TRBJ1-1	TRBV7-6	TRBD1	NA	CASSRAGGGTEAFF
TRBJ2-7	TRBV7-2	TRBD2	NA	CASSTGLVYEQYF
TRBJ1-4	TRBV5-4	NA	NA	CASSLAQGNEKLFF
TRBJ2-7	TRBV5-1	TRBD2	NA	CASSLGLAGYSYEQYF
TRBJ2-6	TRBV6-5	NA	NA	CASATAISGANVLTF
TRBJ1-2	TRBV7-2	NA	NA	CASSLKVSPWGYGYTF
TRBJ2-5	TRBV6-6	NA	NA	CASSYVHRGSETQYF
TRBJ1-2	TRBV28	TRBD1	NA	CASSSGQGRYGYTF
TRBJ2-3	TRBV9	NA	NA	CASSVVTWDTQYF
TRBJ2-3	TRBV5-1	TRBD1	few	CASSSLGDSHTDTQYF
TRBJ2-3	TRBV7-9	NA	NA	CASSYQTDTQYF
TRBJ1-3	TRBV7-6	NA	NA	CASSLLGPGEGNTIYF
TRBJ2-3	TRBV5-1	NA	NA	CASSSPSTDTQYF
TRBJ1-1	TRBV6-4	NA	NA	CASSPGGVNTEAFF
TRBJ1-1	TRBV5-1	NA	once	CASSLAELATGRTEAFF
TRBJ2-7	TRBV28	NA	NA	CASRAETGTFRSYEQYF
TRBJ1-1	TRBV10-1	NA	once	CASSPTMNTEAFF
TRBJ2-3	TRBV4-1	NA	NA	CASSQEGADTQYF
TRBJ1-4	TRBV5-1	NA	once	CASRSGSNEKLFF
TRBJ2-7	TRBV7-3	TRBD1	NA	CASSLWDRGTYEQYF
TRBJ1-2	TRBV5-4	NA	few	CASSLDGTGDYGYTF
TRBJ1-2	TRBV7-6	TRBD1	NA	CASSLAGPGQGNYGYTF
TRBJ1-4	TRBV10-3	NA	NA	CAISEYGRVEKLFF
TRBJ1-1	TRBV28	NA	NA	CASKRLEAFF
TRBJ2-5	TRBV5-1	NA	NA	CASSLGSVSLVETQYF
TRBJ1-4	TRBV19	NA	NA	CASLGRGKLFF
TRBJ2-4	TRBV18	NA	NA	CASSPPWDNIQYF
TRBJ1-5	TRBV12-5	NA	NA	CASGRGAFVNQPQHF
TRBJ1-4	TRBV2	NA	NA	CASSGGAPGGNEKLFF
TRBJ1-2	TRBV29-1	TRBD1	NA	CSVSGQGTALSVDYTF
TRBJ1-1	TRBV7-9	NA	NA	CASSLFSGQGDTEAFF
TRBJ2-3	TRBV18	TRBD1	NA	CASSPVSVGRTGYF
TRBJ1-2	TRBV7-2	NA	once	CASSTATGRLDGYTF
TRBJ2-5	TRBV5-1	TRBD1	NA	CASLRTGEETQYF
TRBJ1-2	TRBV28	NA	NA	CASSLGLYGYTF
TRBJ1-3	TRBV18	NA	NA	CASSPPSGNTIYF
TRBJ1-3	TRBV15	NA	NA	CATGRGNRAYSGNTIYF
TRBJ1-5	TRBV7-8	NA	NA	CASSLDRGNQPQHF
TRBJ1-4	TRBV11-2	NA	NA	CASSDSLNEKLFF
TRBJ2-3	TRBV10-3	NA	NA	CAISTSGGTTDTQYF
TRBJ2-7	TRBV7-3	TRBD1	once	CASSTTGTGSYEQYF
TRBJ1-1	TRBV2	NA	NA	CASTRENTEAFF
TRBJ2-3	TRBV11-3	NA	NA	CASSSGLYTDTQYF